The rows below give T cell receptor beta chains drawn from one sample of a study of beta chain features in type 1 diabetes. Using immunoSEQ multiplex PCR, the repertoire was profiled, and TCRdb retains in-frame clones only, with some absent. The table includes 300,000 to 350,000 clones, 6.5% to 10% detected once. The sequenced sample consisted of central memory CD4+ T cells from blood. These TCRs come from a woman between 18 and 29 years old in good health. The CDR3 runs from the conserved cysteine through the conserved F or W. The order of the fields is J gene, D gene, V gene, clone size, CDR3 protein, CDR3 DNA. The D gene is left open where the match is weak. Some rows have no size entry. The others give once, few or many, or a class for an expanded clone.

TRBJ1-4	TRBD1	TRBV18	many	CASSPNRGQNEKLFF	TGTGCCAGCTCACCAAACAGGGGCCAAAATGAAAAACTGTTTTTT
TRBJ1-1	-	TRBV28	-	CASSSLMEMNTEAFF	TGTGCCAGCAGTTCACTGATGGAAATGAACACTGAAGCTTTCTTT
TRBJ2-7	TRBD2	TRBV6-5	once	CASSSLRLAGVYEQYF	TGTGCCAGCAGTTCCCTACGACTAGCGGGAGTCTACGAGCAGTACTTC
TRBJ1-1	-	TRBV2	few	CAGRQQLNTEAFF	TGTGCCGGGAGACAGCAACTGAACACTGAAGCTTTCTTT
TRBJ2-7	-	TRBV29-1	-	CSAEGDINEQYF	TGCAGCGCCGAGGGGGACATCAACGAGCAGTACTTC
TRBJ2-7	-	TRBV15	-	CATSRDGYEQYF	TGTGCCACCAGCAGAGATGGCTACGAGCAGTACTTC
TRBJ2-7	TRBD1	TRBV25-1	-	CASRVGTEIYEQYF	TGTGCCAGCAGAGTGGGGACAGAAATCTACGAGCAGTACTTC
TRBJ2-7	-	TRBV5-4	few	CASSLDEVGEQYF	TGTGCCAGCAGCTTGGATGAGGTTGGCGAGCAGTACTTC
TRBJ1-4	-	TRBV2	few	CASTPRRGANEKLFF	TGTGCCAGCACCCCTCGCCGTGGAGCTAATGAAAAACTGTTTTTT
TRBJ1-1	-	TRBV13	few	CASSPFGPQGPEAFF	TGTGCCAGCAGCCCCTTCGGCCCCCAGGGTCCCGAAGCTTTCTTT
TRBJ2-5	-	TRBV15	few	CATSGLGGGQETQYF	TGTGCCACCAGCGGGTTAGGGGGTGGGCAAGAGACCCAGTACTTC
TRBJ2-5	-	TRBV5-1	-	CASRNQETQYF	TGCGCCAGCAGGAACCAAGAGACCCAGTACTTC
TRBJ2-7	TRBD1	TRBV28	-	CASRGEGQGSSYEQYF	TGTGCCAGCAGGGGAGAGGGACAGGGGTCTTCCTACGAGCAGTACTTC
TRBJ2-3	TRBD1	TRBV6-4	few	CASSGTGGGDTQYF	TGTGCCAGCAGCGGGACAGGCGGCGGGGATACGCAGTATTTT
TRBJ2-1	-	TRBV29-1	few	CSVDFFKGRVGHNEQFF	TGCAGCGTTGATTTTTTCAAGGGAAGGGTTGGACACAATGAGCAGTTCTTC
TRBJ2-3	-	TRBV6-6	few	CASSYALGVGTDTQYF	TGTGCCAGCAGTTACGCACTTGGTGTAGGTACAGATACGCAGTATTTT
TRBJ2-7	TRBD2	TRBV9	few	CASSAYGTSGYEQYF	TGTGCCAGCAGCGCCTACGGGACTAGCGGCTACGAGCAGTACTTC
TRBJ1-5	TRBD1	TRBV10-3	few	CAISPGQGATSQPQHF	TGTGCCATCAGCCCGGGACAGGGGGCAACTAGCCAGCCCCAGCATTTT
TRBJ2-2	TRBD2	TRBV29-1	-	CSAASGTLTGELFF	TGCAGCGCAGCTAGCGGGACCCTCACCGGGGAGCTGTTTTTT
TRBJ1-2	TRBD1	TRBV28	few	CASTDRVYYGYTF	TGTGCCAGCACGGACAGGGTATACTATGGCTACACCTTC
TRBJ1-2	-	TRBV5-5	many	CASSRSATENYGYTF	TGTGCCAGCAGCCGCTCCGCGACAGAGAACTATGGCTACACCTTC
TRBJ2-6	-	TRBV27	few	CASQGGGANVLTF	TGTGCCAGTCAGGGGGGTGGGGCCAACGTCCTGACTTTC
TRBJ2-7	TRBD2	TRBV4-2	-	CASSQERTSGYEQYF	TGTGCCAGCAGCCAAGAGAGGACTAGCGGCTACGAGCAGTACTTC
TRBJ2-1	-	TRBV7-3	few	CASSSAAYNEQFF	TGTGCCAGCAGCTCCGCGGCCTACAATGAGCAGTTCTTC
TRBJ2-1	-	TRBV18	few	CASSPLAVHPYNEQFF	TGTGCCAGCTCACCTCTGGCCGTCCATCCCTACAATGAGCAGTTCTTC
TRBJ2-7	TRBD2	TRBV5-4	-	CASSFGPSGSGQYF	TGTGCCAGCAGCTTTGGCCCTAGCGGGAGCGGGCAGTACTTC
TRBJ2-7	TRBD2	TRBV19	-	CASSILGGNGVYEQYF	TGTGCCAGTAGTATCCTGGGGGGGAATGGCGTATACGAGCAGTACTTC
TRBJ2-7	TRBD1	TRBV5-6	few	CASSYRGQGVEQYF	TGTGCCAGCAGCTATCGAGGACAGGGTGTCGAGCAGTACTTC
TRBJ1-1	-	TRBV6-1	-	CASAFTYGEAFF	TGTGCCAGCGCCTTTACCTACGGTGAAGCTTTCTTT
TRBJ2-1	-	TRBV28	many	CASTRDNEQFF	TGTGCCAGCACCAGAGACAATGAGCAGTTCTTC
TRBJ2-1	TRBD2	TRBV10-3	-	CAIRLAGGNEQFF	TGTGCCATCAGACTAGCGGGAGGTAATGAGCAGTTCTTC
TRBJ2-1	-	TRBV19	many	CASTRRSSYNEQFF	TGTGCCAGTACCCGGAGAAGCTCCTACAATGAGCAGTTCTTC
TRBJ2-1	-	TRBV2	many	CASSAIGGREQFF	TGTGCCAGCAGTGCGATCGGCGGCAGGGAGCAGTTCTTC